One sample yielded the 12 T cell receptor beta chains listed below, sequenced in a study of T cells in tumors after PD-1 blockade. Profiling relied on immunoSEQ multiplex PCR, and the TCRdb table lists in-frame clones only, not all of them. This sample carries 7,500 to 9,000 clones, around 60% of them seen once, and the ten largest clones take roughly 4.7%. The sample here was tumor tissue, taken after anti-PD-1 treatment. Receptors were obtained from a human donor with basal cell carcinoma.

This chain joins TRBV28 and TRBJ1-2; TRBD1 matches 10 bases. There are 14 residues in the CDR3. Trimming removed 7 bases from V and 1 base from J; junction bases left unmatched: 3. Germline-derived CDR1 and CDR2 are MDHEN and SYDVKM. The CDR3 bases are TGTGCCAGCATCGACAGGGGGCGTAACTATGGCTACACCTTC. As protein: CASIDRGRNYGYTF.

There are a few counts of this clone. The chain has TRBV27 and TRBJ2-2; no reliable D call. CDR1 and CDR2 (germline): MNHEY, SMNVEV (reference sequence). Trimming stripped 3 bases from V and 7 bases from J, with 12 bases between. The CDR3 runs 14 residues. CDR3 amino acids: CASSFQIGGGELFF. The CDR3 DNA reads TGTGCCAGCAGTTTCCAGATTGGTGGCGGGGAGCTGTTTTTT.

The CDR3 nucleotides are TGTGCCAGCAGCCAAGATGGCTCAGGGAATGGAAACACCATATATTTT. Amino acid sequence: CASSQDGSGNGNTIYF. This chain joins TRBV3-1 (or the pseudogene TRBV3-2) and TRBJ1-3; D may be TRBD1 (5 bases). Trimming took off 0 bases at V and 3 bases at J, with 12 bases between the two ends. CDR1 is LGHDT and CDR2 is YNNKEL in the germline V gene (reference sequence). This CDR3 region has 16 residues.

The V and J genes are TRBV19 and TRBJ1-2, with no clear D. The germline V gene has CDR1 LNHDA and CDR2 SQIVND (reference sequence). This CDR3 has 14 residues. Trimming took off 3 bases at V and 4 bases at J, with 12 bases between the two ends. Written as DNA, the CDR3 is TGTGCCAGTAGTATTTCCCCCGGCGGCTATGGCTACACCTTC. This codes for CASSISPGGYGYTF.

The rearrangement uses TRBV19 and TRBJ1-1; maybe TRBD1 (6 bases). The CDR3 runs 15 residues. V lost 7 bases to trimming and J lost 0 bases, with 15 bases between them. Germline CDR1 reads LNHDA; CDR2 reads SQIVND (reference sequence). The CDR3 DNA sequence: TGTGCCAGTACCATCCCGGGGGCGATGAACACTGAAGCTTTCTTT. This encodes CASTIPGAMNTEAFF.

This clone was counted between two and nine times. This chain uses TRBV10-2 with TRBJ2-5, with D perhaps TRBD2 (6 bases). V was cut by 8 bases and J by 2 bases, with 12 bases left in between. The CDR3 runs to 13 residues. Looked up from germline, CDR1 is WSHSY and CDR2 is SAAADI. The chain's CDR3 is CASSWTTQETQYF. CDR3 bases: TGCGCCAGCTCTTGGACTACTCAAGAGACCCAGTACTTC.

This chain links TRBV6-1 with TRBJ2-1; TRBD2 matches 8 bases. CDR3 length: 18 amino acids. From germline, CDR1 is MNHNS and CDR2 SASEGT. V was clipped by 2 bases and J by 0 bases; unmatched bases: 9. The CDR3 protein is CASSEIRRGGSSYNEQFF. The CDR3 DNA reads TGTGCCAGCAGTGAAATACGACGGGGGGGTAGCTCCTACAATGAGCAGTTCTTC.

The rearrangement uses TRBV4-1 and TRBJ2-6, with 7 bases lining up with TRBD1. The CDR3 is made up of 17 amino acids. Unmatched junction bases numbered 7, after V lost 5 bases and J lost 0 bases. Germline V gene data show CDR1 as MGHRA and CDR2 as YSYEKL. The CDR3 region is CASSYPGQSSGANVLTF. CDR3 coding DNA: TGCGCCAGCAGCTACCCGGGACAGAGCTCTGGGGCCAACGTCCTGACTTTC.

The CDR3: CASSPGGRNEQYF. The CDR3 coding sequence is TGTGCCAGCTCCCCGGGGGGGAGGAACGAGCAGTACTTC. The chain couples TRBV18 to TRBJ2-7; TRBD2 matches at 8 bases. Germline CDR1 and CDR2: KGHSH and LQKENI. The CDR3 is 13 amino acids. With 6 bases clipped from V and 5 bases from J, the junction kept 6 bases outside the gene matches.

DNA for the CDR3: TGTGCCAGCAGCTTTTTTAACAGGGGGAGTACTAACTATGGCTACACCTTC. This codes for CASSFFNRGSTNYGYTF. The J gene is TRBJ1-2, the V gene TRBV7-2; TRBD1 agrees at 8 bases. CDR3 size: 17 residues. Germline V gene lookup returns CDR1 SGHTA and CDR2 FQGNSA. The V gene end was trimmed by 3 bases and the J gene end by 0 bases; junction bases not matched to a gene: 9. Looking up the rest from reference TRBV7-2 and TRBJ1-2 gives the full variable domain: GAGVSQSPSNKVTEKGKDVELRCDPISGHTALYWYRQSLGQGLEFLIYFQGNSAPDKSGLPSDRFSAERTGGSVSTLTIQRTQQEDSAVYLCASSFFNRGSTNYGYTFGSGTRLTVV.

CDR3 residues: CASSLTRTTLGTGELFF. The CDR3 DNA reads as TGTGCCAGCAGCTTAACACGGACTACCCTGGGCACCGGGGAGCTGTTTTTT. The V gene is TRBV7-9, the J gene TRBJ2-2, with D perhaps matching TRBD2 (6 bases). The CDR3 has 17 residues. Germline-derived CDR1 and CDR2 are SEHNR and FQNEAQ (reference sequence). With 2 bases removed from V and 4 bases from J, the gap between germline ends came to 17 bases. The full variable domain, with the rest looked up from reference TRBV7-9 and TRBJ2-2, is DTGVSQNPRHKITKRGQNVTFRCDPISEHNRLYWYRQTLGQGPEFLTYFQNEAQLEKSRLLSDRFSAERPKGSFSTLEIQRTEQGDSAMYLCASSLTRTTLGTGELFFGEGSRLTVL.

This chain joins TRBV5-1 and TRBJ1-1, with D maybe TRBD1 (5 bases). Germline CDR1 is SGHRS and CDR2 is YFSETQ. The CDR3 runs 21 residues. Trimming took off 0 bases at V and 1 base at J, with 28 bases between the two ends. DNA for the CDR3: TGCGCCAGCAGCTTGGCTCGAGGGACCAACCTCCCTTCGACCAAGAACACTGAAGCTTTCTTT. This codes for CASSLARGTNLPSTKNTEAFF.